These T cell receptor beta chains were read from a single sample in a study of shared clonotypes between healthy human individuals. Measured with immunoSEQ multiplex PCR; TCRdb has only the in-frame clones, and not every one. The sample lists some 450,000 clones, more than 70% occurring once. The sequenced sample was PBMCs. The source is a woman in her thirties or forties in good health. Some clones in this sample may be carry-over from other donors' samples. Both conserved end residues are trimmed from each CDR3.

TRBJ2-7,TRBV7-2,ASSPPPLSSYEQY
TRBJ1-5,TRBV2,ASSGGLGNQPQH
TRBJ2-5,TRBV15,ATSSTGGPGETQY
TRBJ2-1,TRBV11-3,ASSLGTSGYNEQF
TRBJ2-3,TRBV28,ASSKDGTDTQY
TRBJ2-2,TRBV5-1,ASSLDPSGGAGELF
TRBJ2-1,TRBV5-4,ASSLWGREEQF
TRBJ2-7,TRBV30,AWSVRGVRGEQY
TRBJ2-5,TRBV7-3,ASSLMGGPQETQY
TRBJ2-1,TRBV14,ASSHRTLGSYNEQF
TRBJ2-5,TRBV29-1,SESRQSGETQY
TRBJ2-3,TRBV10-3,AISGNQADTQY
TRBJ2-7,TRBV13,ASSPRLAGELEQY
TRBJ2-3,TRBV5-8,ASTPGDYSGRRTDTQY
-,TRBV7-2,ASSLLSRYEQY
TRBJ2-7,TRBV6-7,ASSSGLAGGPEYEQY
TRBJ1-5,TRBV12-5,ASGLAPGRTSNQPQH
TRBJ2-2,TRBV9,ASSSRTSGSARELF
TRBJ2-1,TRBV6-1,ASSDWSSYNEQF
TRBJ2-1,TRBV25-1,ASSALAALGPLVHEQF
TRBJ1-4,TRBV6-6,ASSYFRGEKLF
TRBJ1-2,TRBV2,ASNKGEGGYT
TRBJ2-6,TRBV5-1,ASSPTGSGANVLT
TRBJ1-1,TRBV14,ASSQVQSTEAF
TRBJ1-2,TRBV7-9,ASSPGDRSEYGYT
TRBJ2-1,TRBV5-1,ASSKEGSADEQF
TRBJ2-5,TRBV28,ASSLSTETQY
TRBJ1-4,TRBV18,ASSSATNEKLF
TRBJ2-1,TRBV6-6,ASTWAGVHNEQF
TRBJ2-1,TRBV7-9,ASSPEGNEQF
TRBJ2-3,TRBV30,AWRDTDTQY
TRBJ2-7,TRBV25-1,ASSERHRAGKSYEQY
TRBJ2-7,TRBV29-1,SVVYAGPAYEQY
TRBJ1-1,TRBV10-3,AIQEGGDTEAF
TRBJ1-1,TRBV18,ASSPPGGIGTEAF
TRBJ2-7,TRBV18,ASSPERTGFGYEQY
TRBJ1-1,TRBV25-1,ASSKQGQSEAF
TRBJ1-1,TRBV6-5,ASSRDTEAF
TRBJ1-1,TRBV27,ASSAHYRAEAF
TRBJ2-5,TRBV5-4,ASSSYRGPETQY
TRBJ2-1,TRBV30,ACSQALAGVQF
TRBJ2-3,TRBV11-3,ASSAGTSGSFTDTQY
TRBJ2-1,TRBV5-4,ASSLTSTYNEQF
TRBJ1-2,TRBV5-6,ASSLAGEGHGYT
-,TRBV5-4,ASSVSNYEQY
TRBJ2-7,TRBV7-2,ASSLGPTSGTYEQY
TRBJ1-2,TRBV6-5,ASSYSWGEGGYT
TRBJ2-2,TRBV10-3,AISLAGAVGELF
TRBJ2-2,TRBV30,AWTQKSTGELF